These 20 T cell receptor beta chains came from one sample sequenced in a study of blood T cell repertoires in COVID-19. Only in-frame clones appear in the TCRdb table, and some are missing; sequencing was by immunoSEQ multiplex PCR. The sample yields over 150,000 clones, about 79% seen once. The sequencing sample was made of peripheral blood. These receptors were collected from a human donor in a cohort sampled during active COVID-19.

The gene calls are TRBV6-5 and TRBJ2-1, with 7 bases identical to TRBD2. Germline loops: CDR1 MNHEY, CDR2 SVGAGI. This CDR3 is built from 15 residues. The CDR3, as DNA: TGTGCTATTGCACTAGCGCCGAGCTCCTACAATGAGCAGTTCTTC. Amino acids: CAIALAPSSYNEQFF.

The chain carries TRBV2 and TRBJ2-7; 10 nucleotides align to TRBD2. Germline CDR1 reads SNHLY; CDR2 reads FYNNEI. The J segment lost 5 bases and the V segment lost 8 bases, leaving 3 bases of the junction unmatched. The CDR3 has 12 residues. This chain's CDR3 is CASRLAGDEQYF. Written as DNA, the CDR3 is TGTGCCAGCCGGCTAGCGGGAGACGAGCAGTACTTC.

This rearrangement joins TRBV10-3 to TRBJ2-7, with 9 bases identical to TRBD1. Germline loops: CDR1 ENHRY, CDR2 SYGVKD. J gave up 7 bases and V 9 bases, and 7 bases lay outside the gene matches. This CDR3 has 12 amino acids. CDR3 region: CAIRDRAGEQYF. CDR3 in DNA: TGTGCCATTAGGGACAGGGCGGGTGAGCAGTACTTC.

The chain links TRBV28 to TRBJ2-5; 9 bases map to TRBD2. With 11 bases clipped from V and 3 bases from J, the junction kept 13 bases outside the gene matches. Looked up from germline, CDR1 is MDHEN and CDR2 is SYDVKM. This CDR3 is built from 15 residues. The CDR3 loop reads CASKGREGPEETQYF. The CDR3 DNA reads TGTGCCTCCAAAGGGCGGGAGGGCCCGGAAGAGACCCAGTACTTC.

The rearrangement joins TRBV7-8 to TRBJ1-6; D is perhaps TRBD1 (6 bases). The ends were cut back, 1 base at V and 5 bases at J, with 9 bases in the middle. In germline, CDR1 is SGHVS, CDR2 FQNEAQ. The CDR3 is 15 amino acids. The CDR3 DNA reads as TGTGCCAGCAGCTTAGGCTCAGGGGATAATTCACCCCTCCACTTT. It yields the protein CASSLGSGDNSPLHF.

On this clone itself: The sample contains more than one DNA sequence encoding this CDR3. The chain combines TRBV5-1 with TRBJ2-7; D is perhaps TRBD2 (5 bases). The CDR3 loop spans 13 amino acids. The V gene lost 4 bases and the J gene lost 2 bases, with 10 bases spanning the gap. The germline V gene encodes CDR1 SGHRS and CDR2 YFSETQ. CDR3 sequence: CASSLPGAYEQYF. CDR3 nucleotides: TGCGCCAGCAGCCTGCCCGGGGCCTACGAGCAGTACTTC.

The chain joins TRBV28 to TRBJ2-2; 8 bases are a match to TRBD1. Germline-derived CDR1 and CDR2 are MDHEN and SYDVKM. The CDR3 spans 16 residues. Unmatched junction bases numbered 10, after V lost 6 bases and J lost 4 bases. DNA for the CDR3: TGTGCCAGCAGACCCTGGGACAGGAAAATCACCGGGGAGCTGTTTTTT. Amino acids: CASRPWDRKITGELFF.

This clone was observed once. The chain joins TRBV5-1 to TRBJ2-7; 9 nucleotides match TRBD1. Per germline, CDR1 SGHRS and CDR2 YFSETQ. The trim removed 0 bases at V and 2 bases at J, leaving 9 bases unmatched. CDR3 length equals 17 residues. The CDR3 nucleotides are TGCGCCAGCAGCTTGGGAGGACAGGGGATTGTAACCTACGAGCAGTACTTC. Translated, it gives CASSLGGQGIVTYEQYF.

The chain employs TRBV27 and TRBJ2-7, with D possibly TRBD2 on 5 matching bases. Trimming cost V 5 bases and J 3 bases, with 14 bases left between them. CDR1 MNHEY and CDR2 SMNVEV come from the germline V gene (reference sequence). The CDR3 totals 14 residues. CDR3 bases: TGTGCCAGCAGTAGGACCGGGATCGTCTACGAGCAGTACTTC. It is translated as CASSRTGIVYEQYF.

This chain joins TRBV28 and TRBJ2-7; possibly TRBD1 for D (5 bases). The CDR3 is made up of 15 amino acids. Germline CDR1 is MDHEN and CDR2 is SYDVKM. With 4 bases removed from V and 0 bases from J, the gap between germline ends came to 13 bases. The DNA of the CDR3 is TGTGCCAGCAGTTCCGGACCAGGGCGCTCCTACGAGCAGTACTTC. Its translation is CASSSGPGRSYEQYF.

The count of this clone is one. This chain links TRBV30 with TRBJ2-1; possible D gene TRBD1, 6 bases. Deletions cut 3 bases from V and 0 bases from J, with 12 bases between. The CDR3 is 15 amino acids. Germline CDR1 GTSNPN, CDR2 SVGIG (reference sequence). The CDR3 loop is CAWSLGQSSYNEQFF. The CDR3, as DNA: TGTGCCTGGAGCCTCGGACAGAGCTCCTACAATGAGCAGTTCTTC.

CDR3: CATQLTGGSYEQYF. Written as DNA, the CDR3 is TGTGCCACCCAGTTGACAGGGGGATCTTACGAGCAGTACTTC. This rearrangement joins TRBV10-3 to TRBJ2-7, with 9 nucleotides matching TRBD1. The V and J ends lost 10 bases and 4 bases, in that order; junction bases with no gene match: 11. Germline lookup yields CDR1 ENHRY and CDR2 SYGVKD. CDR3 size: 14 residues.

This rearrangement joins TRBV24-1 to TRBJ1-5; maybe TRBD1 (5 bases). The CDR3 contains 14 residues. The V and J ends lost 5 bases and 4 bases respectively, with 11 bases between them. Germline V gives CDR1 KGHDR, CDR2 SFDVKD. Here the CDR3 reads CATSALGQNQPQHF. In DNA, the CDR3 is TGTGCCACCAGTGCCCTGGGGCAAAATCAGCCCCAGCATTTT.

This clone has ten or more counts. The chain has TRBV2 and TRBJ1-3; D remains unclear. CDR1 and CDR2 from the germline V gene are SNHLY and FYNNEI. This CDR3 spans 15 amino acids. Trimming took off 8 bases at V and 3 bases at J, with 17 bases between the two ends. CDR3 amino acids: CASGRFTGSGNTIYF. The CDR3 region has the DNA TGTGCCAGCGGTCGGTTCACGGGGAGTGGAAACACCATATATTTT.

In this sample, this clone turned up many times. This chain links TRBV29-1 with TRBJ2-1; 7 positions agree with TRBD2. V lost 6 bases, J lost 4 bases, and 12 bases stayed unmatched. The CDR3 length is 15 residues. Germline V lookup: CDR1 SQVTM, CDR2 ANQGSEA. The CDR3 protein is CSVPRWEGPYNEQFF. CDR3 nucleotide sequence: TGCAGCGTCCCGCGGTGGGAGGGCCCATACAATGAGCAGTTCTTC.

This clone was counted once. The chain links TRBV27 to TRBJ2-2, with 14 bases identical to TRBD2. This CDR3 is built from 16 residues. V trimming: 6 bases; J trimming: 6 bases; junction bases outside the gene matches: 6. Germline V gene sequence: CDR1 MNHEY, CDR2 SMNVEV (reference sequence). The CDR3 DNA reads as TGTGCCAGCAGAAGAGGGACTAGCGGGAGTTCCGGGGAGCTGTTTTTT. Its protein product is CASRRGTSGSSGELFF.

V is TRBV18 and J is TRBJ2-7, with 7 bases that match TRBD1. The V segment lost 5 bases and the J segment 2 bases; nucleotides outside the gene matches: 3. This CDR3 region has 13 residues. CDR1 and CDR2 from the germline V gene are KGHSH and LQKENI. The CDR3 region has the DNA TGTGCCAGCTCAGCGACAGGGACCTACGAGCAGTACTTC. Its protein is CASSATGTYEQYF.

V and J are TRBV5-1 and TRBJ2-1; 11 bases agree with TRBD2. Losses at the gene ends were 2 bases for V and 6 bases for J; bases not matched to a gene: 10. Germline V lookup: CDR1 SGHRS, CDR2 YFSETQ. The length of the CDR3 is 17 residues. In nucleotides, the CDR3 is TGCGCCAGCAGCTTCACTAGCGGGAGTTTAGAACGCAATGAGCAGTTCTTC. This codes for CASSFTSGSLERNEQFF. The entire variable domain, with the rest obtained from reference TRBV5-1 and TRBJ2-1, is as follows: KAGVTQTPRYLIKTRGQQVTLSCSPISGHRSVSWYQQTPGQGLQFLFEYFSETQRNKGNFPGRFSGRQFSNSRSEMNVSTLELGDSALYLCASSFTSGSLERNEQFFGPGTRLTVL.

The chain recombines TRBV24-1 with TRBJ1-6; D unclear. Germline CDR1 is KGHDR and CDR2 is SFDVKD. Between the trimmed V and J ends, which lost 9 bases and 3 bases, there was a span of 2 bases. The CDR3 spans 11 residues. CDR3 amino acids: CATRYNSPLHF. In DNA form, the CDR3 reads TGTGCCACCCGCTATAATTCACCCCTCCACTTT.

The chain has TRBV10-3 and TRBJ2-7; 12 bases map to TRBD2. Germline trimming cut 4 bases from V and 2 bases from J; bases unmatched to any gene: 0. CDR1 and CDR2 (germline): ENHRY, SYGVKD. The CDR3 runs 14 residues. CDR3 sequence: CAISGLAGAYEQYF. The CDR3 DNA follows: TGTGCCATCAGTGGACTAGCGGGGGCCTACGAGCAGTACTTC.